The TCR beta chain described here comes from a study of blood T cell repertoires in COVID-19. Clones were sequenced by immunoSEQ multiplex PCR, and TCRdb holds only the in-frame ones, with some missing. The data contain about 250,000 clones, 85% to 90% of them singletons. The study assigned cohorts using participant-reported clinical history. The CDR3 length is 15 residues. V lost 2 bases, J lost 6 bases, and 6 bases stayed unmatched. Germline V CDR1 and CDR2: MNHNS, SASEGT. The source of this sequence is a woman between 45 and 60 years old who had recovered from COVID-19. This rearrangement joins TRBV6-1 to TRBJ2-1; 8 positions agree with TRBD1. Sample: PBMCs or T cells enriched from blood (not recorded which). This CDR3 is CASSEQGASVNEQFF. The DNA for the CDR3 is TGTGCCAGCAGTGAACAGGGGGCTTCCGTCAATGAGCAGTTCTTC.